The sequence of this TCR beta chain was determined in a study of cytomegalovirus exposure and HLA in healthy donors. Whole-study results and caveats: A missense DCLRE1C variant was associated with V- and J-gene trimming of TCR beta chains in a later analysis, and an independent cohort replicated the association. Specificity of a few CMV-associated chains for CMV antigens was verified in vitro. Links to common viral pathogens appeared, in a later analysis, for several of the most significant clusters. Overall, approximately 180 TCR beta chains were annotated as cytomegalovirus-associated.

The CDR3 spans 16 residues. Germline CDR1 and CDR2: SGHDT and YYEEEE. About this clone itself: The antigen remains undetermined.

The PCR made use of 60 Vbeta and 13 Jbeta primers. TCRdb keeps only in-frame clones here, not all; method: immunoSEQ multiplex PCR. Of under 250,000 clones detected, around 80% appear once; the ten largest clones hold less than 0.6%. The V and J genes are TRBV5-6 and TRBJ2-5; 7 bases agree with TRBD2. The DNA matches TRBJ2-7 better at its end, which makes the J call doubtful. The sequenced material came from PBMCs. The TCR comes from a boy aged 5-17 years in good health and CMV-seronegative. The CDR3 DNA is TGTGCCAGCAGCGCGAGCGGCCTAGCGGACTCCTACGAGCAGTACTTC. Its protein is CASSASGLADSYEQYF.